Listed here are 5 T cell receptor beta chains from one sample, sequenced in a study of T cell repertoires in cytomegalovirus infection. TCRdb analysed the reads with MiXCR anew, one entry per CDR3 protein. The profile covers 8,000 or so distinct CDR3 sequences, with 45% to 55% appearing a single time and about 81% taken by the ten largest. The antigens for these receptors are not known. The specimen sequenced was PBMCs, sequenced either directly or after in vitro stimulation (not recorded which). These receptors were collected from a human donor in good health (CMV status not recorded). Some clones in this sample may be carry-over from other donors' samples.

This clonotype was detected only a few times. This rearrangement joins TRBV7-6 to TRBJ2-7, with 12 positions matching TRBD1. Trimming at V came to 6 bases and at J to 3 bases, leaving 6 bases not matched to a gene. The CDR3 spans 15 residues. CDR1 and CDR2 (germline): SGHVS, FNYEAQ. The chain's CDR3 is CASSDRDRGHYEQYF. Here the CDR3 DNA reads TGTGCCAGCAGTGACCGGGACAGGGGGCACTACGAGCAGTACTTC. Variable domain in full (rest from reference TRBV7-6 and TRBJ2-7): GAGVSQSPRYKVTKRGQDVALRCDPISGHVSLYWYRQALGQGPEFLTYFNYEAQQDKSGLPNDRFSAERPEGSISTLTIQRTEQRDSAMYRCASSDRDRGHYEQYFGPGTRLTVT.

With respect to this clonotype: An end of the junction does not agree with germline; a read error may underlie this. J is TRBJ1-2 and V is TRBV5-7, with 8 bases aligning to TRBD1. TRBV5-7 is assigned to the ORF class and has an uncertain function. The CDR3 runs 12 residues. As DNA, the CDR3 is TGTGCAAGCACCTGGACAGGGTTTGTCTACACCTTC. Translation: CASTWTGFVYTF.

This clonotype was picked up a small number of times. V gene TRBV7-3 combines with J gene TRBJ2-3; TRBD2 matches at 10 bases. Trimming removed 3 bases from V and 4 bases from J; junction bases left unmatched: 4. The CDR3 length is 15 residues. Germline V gene sequence: CDR1 SGHTA, CDR2 FQGTGA. Written as DNA, the CDR3 is TGTGCCAGCAGCTTTCAGCGGGGGGGCTCAGATACGCAGTATTTT. Translated, it gives CASSFQRGGSDTQYF.

V is TRBV7-8 and J is TRBJ2-1; D may be TRBD1 or TRBD2 (6 bases each). The CDR3 contains 18 residues. Germline CDR1 is SGHVS and CDR2 is FQNEAQ. V lost 5 bases to trimming and J lost 6 bases, with 26 bases between them. The chain's CDR3 is CASSPRKRGGPTGNEQFF. In nucleotides, the CDR3 is TGTGCCAGCAGCCCACGCAAGAGAGGGGGGCCTACGGGCAATGAGCAGTTCTTC.

This clonotype has more than one count but fewer than ten. This chain links TRBV4-1 with TRBJ2-1, with D perhaps matching TRBD1 (8 bases). The length of the CDR3 is 14 residues. CDR1 is MGHRA, CDR2 YSYEKL, per germline. Trimming took 4 bases from V and 7 from J, leaving 14 bases between them. The CDR3 here is CASSRNRGGNEQFF. The CDR3 coding sequence is TGCGCCAGCAGCCGAAACAGGGGGGGGAATGAGCAGTTCTTC.